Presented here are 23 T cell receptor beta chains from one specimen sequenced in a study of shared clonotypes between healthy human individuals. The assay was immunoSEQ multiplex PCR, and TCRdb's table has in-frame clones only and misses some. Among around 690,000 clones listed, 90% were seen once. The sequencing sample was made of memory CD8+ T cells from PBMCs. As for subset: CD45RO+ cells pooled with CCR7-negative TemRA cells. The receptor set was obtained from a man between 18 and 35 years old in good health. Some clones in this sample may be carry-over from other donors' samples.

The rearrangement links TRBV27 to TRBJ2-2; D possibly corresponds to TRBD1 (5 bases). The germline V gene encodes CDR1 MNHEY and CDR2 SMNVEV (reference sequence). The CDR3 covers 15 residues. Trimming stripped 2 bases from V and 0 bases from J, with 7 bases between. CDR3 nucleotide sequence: TGTGCCAGCAGTTTACAGGGTACGAACACCGGGGAGCTGTTTTTT. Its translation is CASSLQGTNTGELFF.

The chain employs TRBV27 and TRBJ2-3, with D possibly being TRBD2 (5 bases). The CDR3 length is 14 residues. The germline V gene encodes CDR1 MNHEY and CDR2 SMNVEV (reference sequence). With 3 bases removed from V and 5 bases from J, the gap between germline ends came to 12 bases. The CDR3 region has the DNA TGTGCCAGCAGTTTCTTCCCGAGGGAAGATACGCAGTATTTT. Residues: CASSFFPREDTQYF.

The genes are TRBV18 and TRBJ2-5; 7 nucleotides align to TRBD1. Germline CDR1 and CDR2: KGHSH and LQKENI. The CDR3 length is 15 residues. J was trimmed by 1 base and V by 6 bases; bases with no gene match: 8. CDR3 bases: TGTGCCAGCTCTTCCGACAGGGATCCCCAAGAGACCCAGTACTTC. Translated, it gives CASSSDRDPQETQYF.

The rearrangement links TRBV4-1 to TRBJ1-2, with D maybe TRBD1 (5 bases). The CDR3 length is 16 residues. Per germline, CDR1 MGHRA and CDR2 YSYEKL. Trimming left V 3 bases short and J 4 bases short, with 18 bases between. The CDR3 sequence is CASSHAIRQGSYGYTF. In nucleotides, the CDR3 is TGCGCCAGCAGCCACGCTATTAGGCAGGGATCCTATGGCTACACCTTC.

In nucleotides, the CDR3 is TGTGCCAGCAGCTTTACCCCCAAGGAGAACACTGAAGCTTTCTTT. The encoded protein is CASSFTPKENTEAFF. The chain has TRBV13 and TRBJ1-1; D gene ambiguous. This CDR3 has 15 residues. CDR1 is PRHDT and CDR2 is FYEKMQ in the germline V gene (reference sequence). The germline V and J ends were trimmed by 3 bases and 1 base, with 12 bases remaining between them.

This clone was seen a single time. This CDR3 is CASSLTLSGHPYGYTF. CDR3 nucleotides: TGTGCCAGCAGCTTAACCTTGTCGGGACACCCCTATGGCTACACCTTC. The genes are TRBV11-2 and TRBJ1-2; tentatively, D is TRBD1 (6 bases). Deletions cut 2 bases from V and 4 bases from J, with 17 bases between. This CDR3 has 16 residues. CDR1 is SGHAT and CDR2 is FQNNGV in the germline V gene.

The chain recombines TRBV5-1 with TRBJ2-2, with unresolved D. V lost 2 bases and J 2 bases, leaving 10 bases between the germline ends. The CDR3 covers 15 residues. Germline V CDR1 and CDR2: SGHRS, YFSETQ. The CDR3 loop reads CASSFSPVNTGELFF. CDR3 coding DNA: TGCGCCAGCAGCTTCTCGCCGGTAAACACCGGGGAGCTGTTTTTT. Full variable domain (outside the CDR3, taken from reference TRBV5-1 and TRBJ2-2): KAGVTQTPRYLIKTRGQQVTLSCSPISGHRSVSWYQQTPGQGLQFLFEYFSETQRNKGNFPGRFSGRQFSNSRSEMNVSTLELGDSALYLCASSFSPVNTGELFFGEGSRLTVL.

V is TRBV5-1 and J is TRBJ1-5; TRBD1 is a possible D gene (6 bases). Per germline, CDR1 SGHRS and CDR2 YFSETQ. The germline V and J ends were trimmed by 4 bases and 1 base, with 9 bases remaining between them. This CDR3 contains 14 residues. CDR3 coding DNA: TGCGCCAGCAGCCCAGGACAGAGCAATCAGCCCCAGCATTTT. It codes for CASSPGQSNQPQHF.

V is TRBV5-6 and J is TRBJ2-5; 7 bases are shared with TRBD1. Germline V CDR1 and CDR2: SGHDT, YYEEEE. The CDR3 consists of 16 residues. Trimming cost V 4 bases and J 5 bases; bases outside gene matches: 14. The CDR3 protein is CASSLVGSRGLETQYF. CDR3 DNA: TGTGCCAGCAGCCTGGTAGGCAGCAGGGGGTTGGAGACCCAGTACTTC.

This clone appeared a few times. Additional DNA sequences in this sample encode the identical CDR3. Here the CDR3 reads CASSLYGQPQHF. Written as DNA, the CDR3 is TGTGCCAGCAGTTTATACGGTCAGCCCCAGCATTTT. The gene calls are TRBV27 and TRBJ1-5; D gene uncertain. Germline CDR1 is MNHEY and CDR2 is SMNVEV (reference sequence). The CDR3 loop spans 12 amino acids. The V end lost 1 base, the J end lost 6 bases, and 4 bases lay between the germline ends.

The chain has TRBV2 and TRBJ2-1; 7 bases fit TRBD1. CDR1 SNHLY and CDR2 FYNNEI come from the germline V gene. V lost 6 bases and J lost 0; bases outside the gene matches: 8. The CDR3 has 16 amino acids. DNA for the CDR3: TGTGCCAGCAGGACTCAGGGGGTCAGCTCCTACAATGAGCAGTTCTTC. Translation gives CASRTQGVSSYNEQFF. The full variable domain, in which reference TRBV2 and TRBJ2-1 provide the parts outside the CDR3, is EPEVTQTPSHQVTQMGQEVILRCVPISNHLYFYWYRQILGQKVEFLVSFYNNEISEKSEIFDDQFSVERPDGSNFTLKIRSTKLEDSAMYFCASRTQGVSSYNEQFFGPGTRLTVL.

The CDR3 spells CASSHITGADGYTF. Written as DNA, the CDR3 is TGCGCCAGCAGCCACATAACAGGGGCGGATGGCTACACCTTC. The J gene is TRBJ1-2, the V gene TRBV4-3, with TRBD1 matching 7 bases. CDR1 and CDR2 from the germline V gene are LGHNA and YSLEER. The V and J ends lost 3 bases and 6 bases, in that order; junction bases with no gene match: 7. This CDR3 comprises 14 residues.

CDR3 sequence: CASSFWGEDTDTQYF. Written as DNA, the CDR3 is TGCGCCAGCAGCTTCTGGGGAGAAGACACAGATACGCAGTATTTT. V is TRBV5-1 and J is TRBJ2-3; maybe TRBD2 (5 bases). Per germline, CDR1 SGHRS and CDR2 YFSETQ. The CDR3 sequence is 15 residues long. V was cut by 2 bases and J by 2 bases, with 12 bases left in between.

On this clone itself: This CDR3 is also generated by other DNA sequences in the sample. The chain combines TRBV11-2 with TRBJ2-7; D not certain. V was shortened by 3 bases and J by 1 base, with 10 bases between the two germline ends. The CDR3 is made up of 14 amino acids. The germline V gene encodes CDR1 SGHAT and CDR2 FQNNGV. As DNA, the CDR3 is TGTGCCAGCAGCTTGGGATTGCGGTCCTACGAGCAGTACTTC. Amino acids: CASSLGLRSYEQYF. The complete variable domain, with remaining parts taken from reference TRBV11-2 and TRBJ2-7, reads EAGVAQSPRYKIIEKRQSVAFWCNPISGHATLYWYQQILGQGPKLLIQFQNNGVVDDSQLPKDRFSAERLKGVDSTLKIQPAKLEDSAVYLCASSLGLRSYEQYFGPGTRLTVT.

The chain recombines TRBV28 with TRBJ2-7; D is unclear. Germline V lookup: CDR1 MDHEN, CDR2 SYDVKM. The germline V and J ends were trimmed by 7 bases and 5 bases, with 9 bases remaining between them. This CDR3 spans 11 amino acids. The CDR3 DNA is TGTGCCAGCACTTGGTTCCACGAGCAGTACTTC. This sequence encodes CASTWFHEQYF.

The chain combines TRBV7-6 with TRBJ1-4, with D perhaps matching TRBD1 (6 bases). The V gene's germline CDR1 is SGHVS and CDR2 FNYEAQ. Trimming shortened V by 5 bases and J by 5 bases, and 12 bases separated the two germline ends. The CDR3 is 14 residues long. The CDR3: CASSPGVGNEKLFF. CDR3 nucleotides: TGTGCCAGCAGCCCAGGGGTGGGAAATGAAAAACTGTTTTTT. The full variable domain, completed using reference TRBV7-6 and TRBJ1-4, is GAGVSQSPRYKVTKRGQDVALRCDPISGHVSLYWYRQALGQGPEFLTYFNYEAQQDKSGLPNDRFSAERPEGSISTLTIQRTEQRDSAMYRCASSPGVGNEKLFFGSGTQLSVL.

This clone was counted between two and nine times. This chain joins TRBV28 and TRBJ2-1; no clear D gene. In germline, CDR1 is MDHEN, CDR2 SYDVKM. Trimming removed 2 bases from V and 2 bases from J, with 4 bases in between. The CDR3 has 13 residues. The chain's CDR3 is CASSLATYNEQFF. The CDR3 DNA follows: TGTGCCAGCAGTTTAGCTACCTACAATGAGCAGTTCTTC.

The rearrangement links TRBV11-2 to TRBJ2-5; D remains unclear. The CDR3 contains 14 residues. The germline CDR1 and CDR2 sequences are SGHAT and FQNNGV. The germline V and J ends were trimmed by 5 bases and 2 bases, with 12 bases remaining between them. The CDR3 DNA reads TGTGCCAGCAGCCGAAGGACCGGACAAGAGACCCAGTACTTC. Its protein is CASSRRTGQETQYF.

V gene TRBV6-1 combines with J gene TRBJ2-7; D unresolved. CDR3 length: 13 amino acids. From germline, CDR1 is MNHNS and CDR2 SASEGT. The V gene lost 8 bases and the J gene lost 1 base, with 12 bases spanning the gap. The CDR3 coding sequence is TGTGCCAGCCTGGGCTGGGAATCCTACGAGCAGTACTTC. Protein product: CASLGWESYEQYF.

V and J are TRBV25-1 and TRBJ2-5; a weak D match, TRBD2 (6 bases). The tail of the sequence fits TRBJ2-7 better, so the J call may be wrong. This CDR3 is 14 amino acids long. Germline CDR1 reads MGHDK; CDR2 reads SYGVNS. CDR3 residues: CASSERGSSYEQYF. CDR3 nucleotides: TGTGCCAGCAGTGAGCGGGGCAGCTCCTACGAGCAGTACTTC.

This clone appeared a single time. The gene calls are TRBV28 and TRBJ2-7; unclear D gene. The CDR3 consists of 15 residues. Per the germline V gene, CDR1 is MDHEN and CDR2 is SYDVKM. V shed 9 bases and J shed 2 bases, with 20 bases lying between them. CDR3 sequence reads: CASQRALHLPYEQYF. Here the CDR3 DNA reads TGTGCCAGTCAAAGGGCCCTCCACCTACCCTACGAGCAGTACTTC.

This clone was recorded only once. The CDR3 loop reads CASSLSLAGLNTGELFF. The DNA of the CDR3 is TGTGCCAGCAGCTTATCCCTAGCTGGTCTAAACACCGGGGAGCTGTTTTTT. This chain links TRBV7-3 with TRBJ2-2; possibly TRBD2 for D (5 bases). The germline V gene encodes CDR1 SGHTA and CDR2 FQGTGA. CDR3 length equals 17 residues. V was clipped by 2 bases and J by 2 bases, with 15 bases between them.

In nucleotides, the CDR3 is TGTGCCAGCAGTCTAGGGACGGTCGAGCAGTACTTC. It translates to CASSLGTVEQYF. J is TRBJ2-7 and V is TRBV5-8; D is possibly TRBD1 or TRBD2 (5 bases each). Germline V gene data show CDR1 as SGHTS and CDR2 as YDEGEE. This CDR3 region has 12 residues. The V end was cut by 5 bases, the J end by 6 bases, with 12 bases between.